A selection of T cell receptor beta chains follows, all from one sample in a study of OX40 agonist ivuxolimab in advanced cancers. Produced via immunoSEQ multiplex PCR; TCRdb's table is partial and in-frame only. The table has 63,000 or so clones, roughly 80% seen once. The material was CD4+ or CD8+ T cells sorted from blood, obtained in a trial of the OX40 agonist ivuxolimab. Receptor source: an adult with an advanced solid tumor such as melanoma, head and neck, liver or kidney cancer. CDR3s include the opening cysteine and the closing phenylalanine or tryptophan. Fields, in order: CDR3 length, V gene, J gene, D gene, CDR3 protein. D genes are given only for firm matches.

>15|TRBV19|TRBJ1-5|-
CASSILTLEDQPQHF
>15|TRBV2|TRBJ2-1|TRBD1
CASSGQGASYNEQFF
>14|TRBV18|TRBJ2-5|TRBD1
CASSPPGQGATQYF
>15|TRBV6-5|TRBJ1-5|-
CASSFSRESNQPQHF
>14|TRBV11-2|TRBJ2-1|-
CASSHGVTYNEQFF
>14|TRBV2|TRBJ2-2|-
CASRSTRNTGELFF
>13|TRBV6-5|TRBJ2-1|-
CASRDSPGNEQFF
>14|TRBV6-1|TRBJ1-2|TRBD1
CASSENRGLYGYTF
>15|TRBV30|-|-
CAWSVGHQVTYEQYF
>15|TRBV18|TRBJ2-4|-
CASSTGTPNSGIQYF
>15|TRBV6-5|TRBJ2-5|TRBD1
CASRRQGAFRETQYF
>17|TRBV7-9|TRBJ1-2|TRBD1
CASSRVTGALLNYGYTF
>15|TRBV6-1|TRBJ2-3|TRBD1
CASREGQASTDTQYF
>19|TRBV5-1|TRBJ2-6|TRBD2
CASSLYSTGGSSGANVLTF
>14|TRBV9|TRBJ2-5|TRBD1
CASSVGTGRETQYF
>18|TRBV28|TRBJ2-7|-
CASRTGVAGDPLSYEQYF
>13|TRBV6-5|TRBJ2-7|-
CATQGKGPYEQYF
>15|TRBV28|TRBJ2-7|TRBD2
CASSLGTSGGYEQYF
>14|TRBV5-8|TRBJ2-2|-
CASSLGPSERELFF
>15|TRBV18|TRBJ2-3|TRBD2
CASSPSGGAGDTQYF
>15|TRBV2|TRBJ2-1|-
CASSEDRTVYNEQFF
>14|TRBV6-6|TRBJ2-1|-
CASTPRQGSTEQFF
>12|TRBV5-6|TRBJ1-4|-
CASSPAGEKLFF
>8|TRBV15|TRBJ2-7|-
CATNEQYF
>15|TRBV5-1|TRBJ2-7|TRBD1
CASGPGQGSSYEQYF
>15|TRBV6-4|TRBJ2-1|TRBD1
CASSEDRGTYNEQFF
>12|TRBV5-1|TRBJ2-3|-
CASTTSTDTQYF
>17|TRBV2|TRBJ1-6|TRBD1
CAKEQDRGRPYNSPLHF
>12|TRBV7-9|TRBJ1-6|-
CASSSQDSPLHF
>13|TRBV7-2|TRBJ2-3|-
CASSYRLTDTQYF
>13|TRBV5-4|TRBJ2-7|-
CASSYDRSYEQYF
>15|TRBV2|TRBJ2-1|TRBD2
CASSVSGGAGNEQFF
>15|TRBV2|TRBJ1-1|-
CASSDGGRGGTEAFF
>13|TRBV6-1|TRBJ1-3|TRBD1
CASSGTGGNTIYF
>14|TRBV5-1|TRBJ2-7|-
CASSLPSHSYEQYF
>14|TRBV6-1|TRBJ2-3|TRBD2
CATETSGGGDTQYF
>15|TRBV27|TRBJ2-3|TRBD2
CASRLAGGLGDTQYF
>15|TRBV5-1|TRBJ1-4|TRBD1
CASSDSTGVVGKLFF
>17|TRBV4-1|TRBJ1-1|-
CASSPARGASWDTEAFF
>14|TRBV6-5|TRBJ2-7|TRBD1
CASRLTGGPYEQYF